This TCR beta chain came from a study of cytomegalovirus exposure and HLA in healthy donors (dated by TCRdb to about 2017). As for the study more broadly: In an earlier analysis of fewer than 750 of the donors, around 290 Gb of sequence data and 100 million or so unique TCR beta sequences from 180 million or so T cells were reported. About 320 gigabases of sequencing data and tens of millions of unique TCR sequences were included in an early release covering around 600 HLA-typed donors. Among the roughly 430 genotyped donors, 75% to 90% belonged to the genetic ancestry cluster associated with self-reported Caucasian donors. The study aimed to test whether cataloging public T cell receptors could reveal signatures of past pathogen exposure. Using immunosequencing, the study profiled T cell repertoires from 500 to 800 subjects and related those repertoires to cytomegalovirus serostatus. Along with the approximately 700-subject first cohort, a separate validation cohort of about 110 different subjects was used. High-throughput TCR immunosequencing, statistical association of individual TCRs with disease status, and machine learning were combined to predict cytomegalovirus infection status. To study patterns of TCR occurrence, a later analysis re-analyzed previously published TCR beta repertoires from several hundred donors and added high-resolution HLA genotyping. In the later analysis, no new phenotypic data were used to find candidate immune exposures; instead, reliance was placed on TCR beta sequences and their occurrence across donors. An earlier analysis of fewer than 700 of the donors applied high-throughput TCR beta sequencing to assess whether each TCR beta V gene segment acted as functional or pseudogenic. Donor age, sex, ethnicity and CMV serostatus were compiled alongside the repertoire data. A later genetic analysis used genome-wide SNP genotypes for about 60% of the roughly 700 donors, treating that subset as a discovery cohort. All discovery cohort repertoires had been generated on a single sequencing platform. HLA typing covered class I and class II loci at four-digit resolution. The number of typed donors differed by locus: roughly 629-630 for A, B, C, DRB1 and DQB1; approximately 520 for DQA1; 606 for DPA1; and roughly 450 for DPB1. Because of strong linkage in the cohort, roughly five DR-DQ haplotypes were treated as single units for association and clustering. On average, around 230,000 unique TCR beta nucleotide sequences were sequenced per donor among 398 genotyped donors of the cohort, with roughly a sixth of those sequences being non-productive.

In total, roughly 670 healthy bone marrow donors made up the cohort. All cohort members were sampled while nominally healthy, although unrecorded immune exposures were likely present. The donor was CMV seropositive and belonged to the group of 250 to 300 seropositive cohort members. Every donor gave a peripheral blood sample, and the peripheral blood mononuclear cells from that sample were used for TCR beta sequencing. The Qiagen DNeasy Blood Extraction Kit was used to extract genomic DNA from the blood cell samples. The library was built by means of the immunoSEQ multiplex PCR assay. For the multiplex PCR, a mixture combining 60 forward primers for TCR Vbeta segments and 13 reverse primers for TCR Jbeta segments was used. The CDR3 region of rearranged TCR beta genes was amplified from genomic DNA with a multiplex PCR assay. The Illumina HiSeq System was used to sequence the amplified TCR beta libraries as 87-base-pair reads. The paper's data handling went like this. Across the 500 to 850 repertoires, a later analysis counted about 81 million unique TCR beta chains, 8.5 million to 12 million of which were shared by at least two donors. Raw reads were error-corrected and collapsed into unique sequences by a nearest-neighbor algorithm in which closely related sequences were merged to remove PCR and sequencing errors. Alignment of CDR3 sequences to IMGT reference sequences was used to assign V, D and J gene segments. For a sequence to be retained, a match of at least six nucleotides was required to both a V gene segment and a J gene segment. A rearrangement counted as productive if the CDR3 had no stop codons and remained in frame with V and J, and every other rearrangement counted as non-productive. CDR3 was defined according to IMGT convention as the region running from the second conserved V-encoded cysteine to the conserved J-encoded phenylalanine. The earlier analysis of more than 450 of the donors excluded sequences that lacked an unambiguous match to a single V gene segment. In an earlier analysis of approximately 560 of the donors, a V segment was called functional when productive rearrangements were above 56.7%, and segregating when the standard deviation between donors exceeded 5%. A statistical classification framework was developed to diagnose cytomegalovirus status using the catalog of TCR beta chain sequences. A later analysis assigned V and J genes by comparing TCR nucleotide sequences with IMGT/GENE-DB human TR gene sequences. The TCRdist pipeline was used in a later analysis to assign CDR3 sequences and most-parsimonious VDJ recombination scenarios. A later analysis defined each TCR beta chain by its CDR3 amino acid sequence plus V-gene family, and excluded reads lacking a unique V-gene family. To address suspected cross-contamination and a sequencing artifact, a later analysis removed approximately 600 highly shared, low-generation-probability nucleotide sequences. A later analysis calculated a clonal expansion index for each public chain from normalized within-repertoire ranks of inferred template counts. In a later analysis, generation probabilities were computed with a VDJ recombination model fitted to out-of-frame rearrangements, and the resulting probabilities were checked against IGoR. A later analysis scored TCR-TCR, TCR-HLA and TCR-CMV co-occurrence with hypergeometric tests, applying a repertoire-size bias correction to TCR pairs. In a later analysis, false discovery rates were estimated by permuting HLA or CMV assignments 20 times. A later analysis grouped co-occurring TCRs with DBSCAN, adding TCRdist sequence similarity when clustering within HLA-allele-positive subsets. Co-occurrence clustering excluded repertoires with fewer than 30,000 or more than 120,000 public chains, plus five with anomalous nucleotide sharing. The table was pulled from immuneACCESS by TCRdb, which kept in-frame rearrangements only. Such tables lose some clones; where checked, under half of the loss comes from unresolved V genes, and the rest has no known cause. V, J and clone size derive from that table, while D and trimming were established from the DNA sequence. This sample lists 130,000 to 150,000 clones; 74% were detected once. Together, the top ten hold 4.3% of the sample.

Here is what the overall study found, with its caveats: In a later analysis, TCR association rates were found to vary across HLA loci, with the most associated TCRs seen for DRB1 alleles and the fewest for HLA-C alleles. Most TCR sequences were seen in very few donors, while some public TCRs were found in many individuals. This cohort had only TCR beta chains sequenced, and the lack of alpha or paired-chain data limited which features could be detected. A cluster of highly shared sequence variants was judged likely to be a technical artifact of the sequencing pipeline. In an earlier analysis of about 540 of the donors, most TCR beta V segments were observed in productive rearrangements about 90% or about 30% of the time, broadly matching IMGT annotations. In vitro tests confirmed that three of the cytomegalovirus-associated TCR beta chains recognize cytomegalovirus antigens. The authors suggested that the approach could potentially be generalized to other disease states and immunological phenotypes. Sequencing depth was assumed to be roughly uniform across donors in the presence/absence analyses, though that assumption may not hold. In the study, approximately 150 TCR beta chains were listed as associated with cytomegalovirus. In a later analysis, most CMV-associated TCR beta chains were found to appear HLA-restricted, with HLA associations seemingly driven largely by CMV exposure. Specific HLA alleles were associated with 18,000 or so TCR beta sequences at a false discovery rate of 0.05 in a later analysis. Because counts were too low, 15 to 20 rarely observed V segments, including chromosome 9 orphons, were left out of the earlier analysis of roughly 600 of the donors. A later genetic analysis associated a missense DCLRE1C variant with V-gene and J-gene trimming of TCR beta chains, and an independent cohort replicated the association. A later genetic analysis reported fewer N-insertions in productive TCRs among donors in an Asian-associated ancestry cluster than the roughly 650-donor mean. According to a later analysis, parvovirus B19, influenza, CMV and Epstein-Barr virus appeared linked to several top co-occurrence clusters. Correlated functional status among segregating V segments might reflect linkage disequilibrium, but an unknown experimental factor could not be ruled out. A further reported finding was that TCR beta sequences accurately predicted the HLA-A and HLA-B alleles for most subjects in the first cohort. In a later analysis, HLA-associated TCR beta chains showed more clonal expansion and lower generation probabilities than non-associated chains that were equally common. Assigning TCR associations to individual alleles was difficult when HLA alleles, especially DR and DQ, strongly co-occurred. CMV serostatus was the only immune exposure information available for the cohort. Because HLA typing was missing for some donors at each locus, association tests included only the typed subset. Some IMGT-functional V segments, including TRBV6-2 and TRBV6-3, could not be distinguished by the 87-base-pair reads and were therefore excluded. The classifier was reported to diagnose cytomegalovirus status with high specificity and sensitivity in both the original cohort and the validation cohort.

Trimming leaves V shorter by 2 bases and J shorter by 2 bases, with the junction holding 7 bases beyond the gene matches. The germline V gene encodes CDR1 SQVTM and CDR2 ANQGSEA. Taken from cysteine to phenylalanine, the CDR3 has 16 residues. Here the CDR3 DNA is all that survives: 48 bases in frame from base 1. A note on this clone: Its antigen remains unidentified. Base qualities are not recorded, but no much larger clone differs from it by a single base.

The specimen sequenced was PBMCs. The chain is assembled from TRBV29-1 and TRBJ2-5; 11 middle bases align to TRBD2. This sequence was found in a man younger than 35 in good health and CMV-seropositive. The CDR3 sequence is CSVERWSSGGQETQYF. Read as DNA, the sequence is TGCAGCGTTGAACGGTGGTCTAGCGGGGGGCAAGAGACCCAGTACTTC.